A single sample is the source of the 10 T cell receptor beta chains below, sequenced in a study of cytomegalovirus exposure and HLA in healthy donors. The PCR employed 60 Vbeta primers together with 13 Jbeta primers. Sequencing used immunoSEQ multiplex PCR; TCRdb keeps in-frame clones, though not all of them. Here the sample spans some 130,000 clones, around 69% being singletons. Sample: PBMCs. Every receptor here comes from a human donor in good health.

This sequence joins TRBV28 and TRBJ2-2; TRBD1 might be the D (7 bases). The germline V gene encodes CDR1 MDHEN and CDR2 SYDVKM. The CDR3 totals 17 residues. V lost 3 bases, J lost 6 bases, and 20 bases lay in between. The CDR3 DNA reads TGTGCCAGCAGTTTGGGTTGGCAGGGGGGCCGACCCGGGGAGCTGTTTTTT. Translated: CASSLGWQGGRPGELFF.

The chain recombines TRBV5-6 with TRBJ1-6; 7 bases agree with TRBD1. Germline CDR1 is SGHDT and CDR2 is YYEEEE. J gave up 8 bases and V 0 bases, and 8 bases lay outside the gene matches. The CDR3 is 16 amino acids. The CDR3, as DNA: TGTGCCAGCAGCTTGGTCTATCGGACAGGATATTCACCCCTCCACTTT. Translating it yields CASSLVYRTGYSPLHF.

The J gene is TRBJ2-5, the V gene TRBV5-1, with unresolved D. Germline V gene data show CDR1 as SGHRS and CDR2 as YFSETQ. V was cut by 1 base and J by 2 bases, with 6 bases left in between. This CDR3 comprises 13 residues. Written as DNA, the CDR3 is TGCGCCAGCAGCTTGCAGGTGCAAGAGACCCAGTACTTC. Translation gives CASSLQVQETQYF.

This chain links TRBV7-8 with TRBJ2-3, with 12 nucleotides matching TRBD2. Germline V gives CDR1 SGHVS, CDR2 FQNEAQ. V was pared by 5 bases and J by 6 bases, with 9 bases of the junction left unmatched. The CDR3 contains 16 residues. In DNA, the CDR3 is TGTGCCAGCAGCCAACGGACTAGCGGGGCTCGGGATACGCAGTATTTT. It yields the protein CASSQRTSGARDTQYF.

The chain employs TRBV7-8 and TRBJ2-3, with 7 bases aligning to TRBD2. The germline gives CDR1 SGHVS, CDR2 FQNEAQ. After removal of 6 bases from V and 1 base from J, the junction contained 7 bases not matched to a gene. The CDR3 covers 15 residues. For the CDR3, the DNA is TGTGCCAGCAGTCCAATAGCGGGTCGCACAGATACGCAGTATTTT. It yields the protein CASSPIAGRTDTQYF.

This clone appeared once. The V gene is TRBV30, the J gene TRBJ1-6; D gene ambiguous. V shed 2 bases and J shed 7 bases, with 18 bases lying between them. Germline lookup yields CDR1 GTSNPN and CDR2 SVGIG (reference sequence). CDR3 length: 16 amino acids. CDR3 residues: CAWSPWTVSGNSPLHF. Written as DNA, the CDR3 is TGTGCCTGGAGTCCTTGGACGGTCTCGGGGAATTCACCCCTCCACTTT. The variable domain in full, completed from reference TRBV30 and TRBJ1-6, reads SQTIHQWPATLVQPVGSPLSLECTVEGTSNPNLYWYRQAAGRGLQLLFYSVGIGQISSEVPQNLSASRPQDRQFILSSKKLLLSDSGFYLCAWSPWTVSGNSPLHFGNGTRLTVT.

This chain joins TRBV7-9 and TRBJ2-5, with 9 bases fitting TRBD2. The CDR3 sequence is 14 residues long. Per germline, CDR1 SEHNR and CDR2 FQNEAQ (reference sequence). Trimming removed 5 bases from V and 5 bases from J; junction bases left unmatched: 6. The chain's CDR3 is CASSIIAGVETQYF. CDR3 DNA: TGTGCCAGCAGCATCATAGCGGGAGTTGAGACCCAGTACTTC.

The rearrangement joins TRBV6-1 to TRBJ2-1; 9 bases are a match to TRBD2. Unmatched junction bases numbered 5, after V lost 2 bases and J lost 3 bases. Germline loops: CDR1 MNHNS, CDR2 SASEGT. The CDR3 runs 16 residues. This chain's CDR3 is CASSEMSGGYYNEQFF. As DNA, the CDR3 is TGTGCCAGCAGTGAAATGAGCGGGGGGTACTACAATGAGCAGTTCTTC.

The table lists this clone with a few counts. The chain uses TRBV18 and TRBJ1-2; maybe TRBD1 (6 bases). Germline lookup yields CDR1 KGHSH and CDR2 LQKENI. Trimming took 0 bases from V and 3 from J, leaving 8 bases between them. The CDR3 is 14 amino acids. The CDR3 nucleotides read TGTGCCAGCTCACCACCTTCAGGGGACTATGGCTACACCTTC. It specifies CASSPPSGDYGYTF.

The chain links TRBV27 to TRBJ1-5; no firm D call. This CDR3 spans 14 amino acids. V dropped 6 bases and J dropped 0 bases, with 9 bases sitting between them. CDR1 is MNHEY and CDR2 is SMNVEV in the germline V gene (reference sequence). The CDR3 here is CASSDAGSNQPQHF. In nucleotides, the CDR3 is TGTGCCAGCAGCGACGCAGGTAGCAATCAGCCCCAGCATTTT.